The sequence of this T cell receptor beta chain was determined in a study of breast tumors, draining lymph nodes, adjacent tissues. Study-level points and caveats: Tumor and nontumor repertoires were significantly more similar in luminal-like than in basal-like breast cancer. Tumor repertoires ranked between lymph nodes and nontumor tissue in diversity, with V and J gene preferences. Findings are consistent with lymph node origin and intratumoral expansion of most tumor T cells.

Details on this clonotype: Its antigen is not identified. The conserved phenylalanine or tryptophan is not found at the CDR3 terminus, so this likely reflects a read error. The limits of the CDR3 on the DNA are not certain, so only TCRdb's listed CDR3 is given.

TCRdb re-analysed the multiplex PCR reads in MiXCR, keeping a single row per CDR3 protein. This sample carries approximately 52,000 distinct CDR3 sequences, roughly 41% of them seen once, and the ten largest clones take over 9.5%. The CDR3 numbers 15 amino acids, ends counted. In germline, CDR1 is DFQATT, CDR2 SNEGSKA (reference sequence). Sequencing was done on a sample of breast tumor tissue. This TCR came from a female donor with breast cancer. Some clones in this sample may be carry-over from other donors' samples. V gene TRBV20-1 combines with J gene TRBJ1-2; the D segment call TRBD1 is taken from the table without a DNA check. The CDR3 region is CSAPRRDRLGRNPPL.